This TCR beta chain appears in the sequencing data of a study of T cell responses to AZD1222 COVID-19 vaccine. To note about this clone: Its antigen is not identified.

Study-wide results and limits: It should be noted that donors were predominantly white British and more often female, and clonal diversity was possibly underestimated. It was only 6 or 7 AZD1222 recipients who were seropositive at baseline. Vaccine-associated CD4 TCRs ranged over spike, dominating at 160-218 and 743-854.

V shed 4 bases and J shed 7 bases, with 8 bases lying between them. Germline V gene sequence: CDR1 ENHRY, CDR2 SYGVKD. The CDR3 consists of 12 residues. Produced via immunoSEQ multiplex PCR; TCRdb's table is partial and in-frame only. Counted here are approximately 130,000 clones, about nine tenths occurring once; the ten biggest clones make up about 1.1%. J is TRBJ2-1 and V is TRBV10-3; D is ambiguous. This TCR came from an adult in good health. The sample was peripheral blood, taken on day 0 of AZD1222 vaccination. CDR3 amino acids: CAISVSANEQFF. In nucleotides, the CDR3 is TGTGCCATCAGTGTATCCGCGAATGAGCAGTTCTTC.